The TCR beta chain under discussion was sequenced for a study of regulatory dendritic cells for organ transplantation. The method was immunoSEQ multiplex PCR; TCRdb's version includes in-frame clones alone and lacks a portion of them. The data hold 30,000 to 40,000 clones, with 90% to 95% observed a single time. CDR3 length: 15 amino acids. Deletions cut 6 bases from V and 2 bases from J, with 16 bases between. Per germline, CDR1 ENHRY and CDR2 SYGVKD. The receptor comes from a human donor in good health. Sequenced: naive CD8+ T cells from blood. Subset here: CD45RA+ naive T cells. This chain links TRBV10-3 with TRBJ1-1; D is unclear. The CDR3 DNA reads TGTGCCATCAGGGAGCTAGAGGATCCTAACACTGAAGCTTTCTTT. The encoded protein is CAIRELEDPNTEAFF.